Listed here are 22 T cell receptor beta chains from one sample, sequenced in a study of blood T cells in healthy people across ages. Together with a sample-barcoded 5' primer, a J-beta primer mix was included in a second PCR lasting roughly 6 to 12 cycles. TCRdb independently ran MiXCR on the 5' RACE reads; one entry per CDR3 protein. Of about 1 million distinct CDR3 sequences listed, 45% are singletons. Sequenced: blood. Receptors were obtained from a woman aged 60-75 years in good health.

A single count supports this clonotype. The V call is TRBV27, the J call TRBJ2-5; TRBD2 agrees at 13 bases. The ends lost 5 bases at V and 2 bases at J; junction bases unmatched: 11. The CDR3 totals 18 residues. CDR1 and CDR2 from the germline V gene are MNHEY and SMNVEV (reference sequence). The CDR3: CASSPGTSGTGVQETQYF. For the CDR3, the DNA is TGTGCCAGCAGTCCCGGGACTAGCGGGACAGGGGTACAAGAGACCCAGTACTTC.

The rearrangement joins TRBV30 to TRBJ2-1; D is unclear. Trimming shortened V by 1 base and J by 7 bases, and 8 bases separated the two germline ends. CDR3 length: 12 amino acids. CDR1 is GTSNPN and CDR2 is SVGIG in the germline V gene (reference sequence). CDR3 nucleotide sequence: TGTGCCTGGAGTGGGTTGGGGAATGAGCAGTTCTTC. Translation: CAWSGLGNEQFF.

Worth noting for this clonotype: This clone may be a read error of a much larger clone one base away. This chain connects TRBV6-4 to TRBJ2-3; perhaps TRBD2 as D (6 bases). The CDR3 sequence is 13 residues long. V lost 5 bases and J lost 3, with 9 bases in between. The germline V gene encodes CDR1 MRHNA and CDR2 SNTAGT. The CDR3, as DNA: TGTGCCAGCAGTTCGGGGGAGACAGATACGCAGTATTTT. Encoded protein: CASSSGETDTQYF.

The chain joins TRBV9 to TRBJ1-2; D is undetermined. The V gene's germline CDR1 is SGDLS and CDR2 YYNGEE. V lost 7 bases to trimming and J lost 5 bases, with 18 bases between them. The CDR3 covers 14 residues. CDR3 sequence: CASGVGAPKYGYTF. The DNA of the CDR3 is TGTGCCAGCGGAGTTGGCGCACCCAAATATGGCTACACCTTC.

The chain is built from TRBV5-1 and TRBJ1-1, with D tentatively TRBD1 (6 bases). CDR1 is SGHRS and CDR2 is YFSETQ in the germline V gene. V was clipped by 1 base and J by 3 bases, with 13 bases between them. This CDR3 comprises 15 residues. Here the CDR3 reads CASSLSGGPYTEAFF. The DNA of the CDR3 is TGCGCCAGCAGCTTGAGCGGGGGGCCGTACACTGAAGCTTTCTTT.

In its sample, this clonotype was seen a few times. The rearrangement uses TRBV29-1 and TRBJ2-1; maybe TRBD2 (5 bases). The germline CDR1 and CDR2 sequences are SQVTM and ANQGSEA. The CDR3 is made up of 14 amino acids. V dropped 5 bases and J dropped 7 bases, with 18 bases sitting between them. This chain's CDR3 is CSVFGETIRNEQFF. For the CDR3, the DNA is TGCAGCGTTTTTGGGGAGACAATTAGGAATGAGCAGTTCTTC.

The rearrangement uses TRBV29-1 and TRBJ1-2, with D possibly TRBD1 on 5 matching bases. CDR3 length: 14 amino acids. With 6 bases removed from V and 4 bases from J, the gap between germline ends came to 18 bases. Germline CDR1 is SQVTM and CDR2 is ANQGSEA. The CDR3 DNA reads TGCAGCGTGGTCGGACGGGGCCCAGCCTATGGCTACACCTTC. Amino acids: CSVVGRGPAYGYTF.

This clonotype was counted a few times. The rearrangement joins TRBV29-1 to TRBJ2-5; D is perhaps TRBD1 or TRBD2 (6 bases each). The CDR3 covers 13 residues. From germline, CDR1 is SQVTM and CDR2 ANQGSEA. The V and J ends lost 4 bases and 11 bases respectively, with 20 bases between them. The CDR3 nucleotides read TGCAGCGTTGGAGGGGGGACCGGCAATGAGCAGTACTTC. It codes for CSVGGGTGNEQYF.

The J gene is TRBJ2-5, the V gene TRBV20-1, with 12 bases that match TRBD2. V lost 4 bases, J lost 7 bases, and 7 bases stayed unmatched. The CDR3 runs to 14 residues. Germline V gene lookup returns CDR1 DFQATT and CDR2 SNEGSKA (reference sequence). The CDR3 loop is CSATRLAGDGTQYF. CDR3 in DNA: TGCAGTGCTACCAGACTAGCGGGAGATGGGACCCAGTACTTC.

The chain links TRBV10-3 to TRBJ2-7; D gene uncertain. CDR1 and CDR2 (germline): ENHRY, SYGVKD. This CDR3 contains 14 residues. Trimming took 2 bases from V and 4 from J, leaving 12 bases between them. This chain's CDR3 is CAISESGDFYEQYF. DNA for the CDR3: TGTGCCATCAGTGAGAGTGGCGACTTTTACGAGCAGTACTTC.

This clonotype was detected only a few times. The chain is built from TRBV9 and TRBJ1-6; the match to TRBD1 covers 11 bases. V lost 3 bases to trimming and J lost 10 bases; unmatched junction nucleotides: 6. This CDR3 comprises 15 residues. Germline-derived CDR1 and CDR2 are SGDLS and YYNGEE. The CDR3 sequence: CASSGYGTGGSPLHF. In DNA, the CDR3 is TGTGCCAGCAGCGGCTACGGGACAGGGGGGTCACCCCTCCACTTT.

This clonotype was recorded a few times. This chain uses TRBV7-2 with TRBJ2-1, with 9 bases lining up with TRBD1. This CDR3 is built from 13 residues. The ends lost 8 bases at V and 15 bases at J; junction bases unmatched: 14. CDR1 is SGHTA and CDR2 is FQGNSA in the germline V gene. CDR3 nucleotide sequence: TGTGCCAGCGGAGCATCCGGGACAGGGATAATGTTCTTC. Translating it yields CASGASGTGIMFF.

Here the CDR3 DNA reads TGTGCCAGCAGCCACCCGGGACAGGGACCCTACGAGCAGTACTTC. This codes for CASSHPGQGPYEQYF. This chain connects TRBV7-9 to TRBJ2-7; TRBD1 matches at 9 bases. The CDR3 sequence is 15 residues long. Germline CDR1 is SEHNR and CDR2 is FQNEAQ (reference sequence). J gave up 2 bases and V 5 bases, and 7 bases lay outside the gene matches.

This chain joins TRBV10-1 and TRBJ2-7; 9 bases are a match to TRBD2. The germline gives CDR1 WNHNN, CDR2 SYGVQD (reference sequence). The CDR3 is made up of 15 amino acids. The V gene end was trimmed by 0 bases and the J gene end by 4 bases; junction bases not matched to a gene: 4. The CDR3: CASSESLAGAYEQYF. The CDR3 bases are TGCGCCAGCAGTGAGTCCTTAGCGGGAGCGTACGAGCAGTACTTC.

This clonotype was counted between two and nine times. A much larger clone is a single base away; this may be a read error. The chain recombines TRBV27 with TRBJ2-7; 8 positions agree with TRBD2. This CDR3 has 13 residues. Germline V gives CDR1 MNHEY, CDR2 SMNVEV (reference sequence). V shed 6 bases and J 11 bases; nucleotides not matched to a gene: 12. The DNA for the CDR3 is TGTGCCAGCAGACCTCAGATAGCGGGATCGGAGTACTTC. Translation: CASRPQIAGSEYF.

The chain joins TRBV12-3 or TRBV12-4 to TRBJ1-5; D is ambiguous. V was trimmed by 3 bases and J by 3 bases, leaving 9 bases between them. CDR3 length equals 14 residues. CDR3 sequence: CASSLAGPNQPQHF. The CDR3 DNA follows: TGTGCCAGCAGTTTGGCAGGTCCCAATCAGCCCCAGCATTTT.

The chain joins TRBV29-1 to TRBJ2-2; D call uncertain. V gave up 1 base and J gave up 0 bases, with 9 bases separating them. In germline, CDR1 is SQVTM, CDR2 ANQGSEA. CDR3 length equals 15 residues. The CDR3 region has the DNA TGCAGCGTTGAAGTGGGGTCGACGAACACCGGGGAGCTGTTTTTT. Translated, it gives CSVEVGSTNTGELFF.

In DNA form, the CDR3 reads TGTGCCAGCAGCTTCGGGCCCTACGGGGTCAATGAGCAGTTCTTC. Encoded protein: CASSFGPYGVNEQFF. The chain is built from TRBV5-5 and TRBJ2-1; a weak D match, TRBD2 (5 bases). The germline V gene has CDR1 SGHKS and CDR2 YYEKEE (reference sequence). The CDR3 has 15 residues. The V end lost 2 bases, the J end lost 6 bases, and 15 bases lay between the germline ends.

The rearrangement links TRBV3-1 to TRBJ2-5; D not certain. The J call could be wrong; TRBJ2-7 is a better fit for the DNA end. Germline V gene lookup returns CDR1 LGHDT and CDR2 YNNKEL (reference sequence). The CDR3 length is 17 residues. Written as DNA, the CDR3 is TGTGCCAGCAGCCCAGTTCGGATGGCGCAACGAAACTACGAGCAGTACTTC. It yields the protein CASSPVRMAQRNYEQYF.

This chain connects TRBV4-1 to TRBJ2-1, with 7 bases matching TRBD1. The CDR3 covers 16 residues. V lost 1 base and J lost 0; bases outside the gene matches: 3. CDR1 and CDR2 from the germline V gene are MGHRA and YSYEKL. The CDR3 here is CASSQVEGASYNEQFF. The DNA for the CDR3 is TGCGCCAGCAGCCAAGTAGAGGGGGCCTCCTACAATGAGCAGTTCTTC.

This clonotype was counted ten times or more. The chain links TRBV2 to TRBJ2-3; tentative D call: TRBD2 (6 bases). The CDR3 length is 15 residues. The germline gives CDR1 SNHLY, CDR2 FYNNEI. The ends were cut back, 0 bases at V and 4 bases at J, with 11 bases in the middle. CDR3 protein: CASSEAAREADTQYF. CDR3 sequence (DNA): TGTGCCAGCAGTGAAGCGGCCAGGGAGGCAGATACGCAGTATTTT.

The gene calls are TRBV6-6 and TRBJ2-2; D call uncertain. The CDR3 covers 12 residues. Germline-derived CDR1 and CDR2 are MNHNY and SVGAGI (reference sequence). V was trimmed by 5 bases and J by 8 bases, leaving 9 bases between them. The CDR3 region is CASSHISGELFF. For the CDR3, the DNA is TGTGCCAGCAGTCACATATCTGGGGAGCTGTTTTTT.